The clone carrying this TCR beta chain was recorded many times. Collection of peripheral blood, in a volume of about 5.4 milliliters, was performed at each of two time points. The sample is drawn from a study of prognosis after radiotherapy for stage I lung cancer. As for the study in general: Radiotherapy: SBRT, 3 to 5 fractions, biologically effective dose at least 100 Gy.

This CDR3 is 15 amino acids long. Trimming took off 2 bases at V and 9 bases at J, with 14 bases between the two ends. CDR1 is MGHRA and CDR2 is YSYEKL in the germline V gene. With two-round multiplex PCR, TCR beta CDR3 sequences were amplified from genomic DNA. First-round PCR used primers specific to each TRBV and TRBJ gene. One entry per CDR3 protein, called by TCRdb with MiXCR from the multiplex PCR reads. The sample lists about 14,000 distinct CDR3 sequences, about 32% occurring once. The source material was PBMCs, sampled before or after stereotactic body radiation therapy (not recorded which). The receptor was isolated from a donor at least 50 years old with non-small cell lung cancer. The J gene is TRBJ1-6, the V gene TRBV4-1; possible D gene TRBD1, 6 bases. CDR3 amino acids: CASSQRTASFSPLHF. The CDR3 DNA sequence: TGCGCCAGCAGCCAAAGGACAGCCAGCTTTTCACCCCTCCACTTT.